The clone carrying this T cell receptor (beta chain) turned up a few times. This CDR3 is built from 16 residues. The V gene end was trimmed by 3 bases and the J gene end by 1 base; junction bases not matched to a gene: 4. Germline V lookup: CDR1 KGHDR, CDR2 SFDVKD. From the RT-PCR reads, TCRdb called clonotypes with MiXCR, one entry per CDR3 protein. The table shows hundreds of thousands of distinct CDR3 sequences, with 14% occurring only once. The source of this sequence is a female donor in good health, serving as a healthy control. Sequencing was performed on memory CD4+ T cells from blood. The V and J genes are TRBV24-1 and TRBJ2-2; 7 positions match TRBD1. CDR3 protein: CATSDVRTGNTGELFF. CDR3 sequence (DNA): TGTGCCACCAGTGATGTACGGACAGGGAACACCGGGGAGCTGTTTTTT.